This T cell receptor beta chain was captured by sequencing in a study of blood T cell repertoires in COVID-19. The overall study: The United States, Italy and Spain supplied acute and convalescent COVID-19 samples.

CDR1 is SSHAT, CDR2 FNYEAQ, per germline (reference sequence). The CDR3 loop spans 14 amino acids. On this clone itself: Mismatch with germline at one junction end may stem from a read error.

Study processing details: Counts of nucleated cells, estimated from reference gene primer amplification, were obtained. Assay: immunoSEQ multiplex PCR; the TCRdb copy retains only in-frame clones and omits some. V and J calls and clone size are those listed in that table; D and trimming were worked out from the DNA. The repertoire consists of some 110,000 clones, with roughly 80% occurring once and the leading ten covering around 4.8%. This TCR derives from a man aged 55-75 years with acute or convalescent COVID-19. The rearrangement uses TRBV7-7 and TRBJ2-1; 9 bases align to TRBD2. Sequencing was carried out using peripheral blood. The CDR3 loop is CASSAGLAPNEQFF. CDR3 coding DNA: TGTGCTAGCAGCGCCGGACTAGCGCCCAATGAGCAGTTCTTC.